This T cell receptor beta chain was observed in a study of T cells in Graves' hyperthyroidism and ophthalmopathy. Study-wide results and limits: The majority of expanded thyroid clonotypes above 0.001 also appeared in blood.

RNA transcripts served as the template for amplifying TCR beta CDR3 regions. Initially, a first-round RT-PCR of the TCR CDR3 employed the HTBI primer set. TCRdb reprocessed the multiplex PCR reads with MiXCR, giving one entry per CDR3 protein. The table lists 500,000 to 600,000 distinct CDR3 sequences, roughly 21% of them singletons. This clonotype was observed at least ten times. As yet, its antigen is unknown. This CDR3 is 17 amino acids long. The V gene's germline CDR1 is SGHAT and CDR2 FQDESV (reference sequence). V was clipped by 5 bases and J by 2 bases; unmatched bases: 15. Clinical Activity Scores of at least 3, NOSPECS grades of at least 4 and durations under 3 months characterized ophthalmopathy patients. Those patients with uncontrolled infection, other autoimmune disease, pregnancy or lactation were excluded. Diagnoses rested on clinical symptoms, serum thyroxine and TRAb, thyroid ultrasound and orbital computed tomography.

This clonotype originated in a man aged 40-55 years with Graves' ophthalmopathy. The V gene is TRBV11-1, the J gene TRBJ2-7, with TRBD1 matching over 7 bases. The sequencing sample was made of blood. This CDR3 is CASSPTGKASSTYEQYF. In nucleotides, the CDR3 is TGTGCCAGCAGCCCGACAGGGAAAGCTAGCTCTACCTACGAGCAGTACTTC. The full variable domain, completed using reference TRBV11-1 and TRBJ2-7, is EAEVAQSPRYKITEKSQAVAFWCDPISGHATLYWYRQILGQGPELLVQFQDESVVDDSQLPKDRFSAERLKGVDSTLKIQPAELGDSAMYLCASSPTGKASSTYEQYFGPGTRLTVT.